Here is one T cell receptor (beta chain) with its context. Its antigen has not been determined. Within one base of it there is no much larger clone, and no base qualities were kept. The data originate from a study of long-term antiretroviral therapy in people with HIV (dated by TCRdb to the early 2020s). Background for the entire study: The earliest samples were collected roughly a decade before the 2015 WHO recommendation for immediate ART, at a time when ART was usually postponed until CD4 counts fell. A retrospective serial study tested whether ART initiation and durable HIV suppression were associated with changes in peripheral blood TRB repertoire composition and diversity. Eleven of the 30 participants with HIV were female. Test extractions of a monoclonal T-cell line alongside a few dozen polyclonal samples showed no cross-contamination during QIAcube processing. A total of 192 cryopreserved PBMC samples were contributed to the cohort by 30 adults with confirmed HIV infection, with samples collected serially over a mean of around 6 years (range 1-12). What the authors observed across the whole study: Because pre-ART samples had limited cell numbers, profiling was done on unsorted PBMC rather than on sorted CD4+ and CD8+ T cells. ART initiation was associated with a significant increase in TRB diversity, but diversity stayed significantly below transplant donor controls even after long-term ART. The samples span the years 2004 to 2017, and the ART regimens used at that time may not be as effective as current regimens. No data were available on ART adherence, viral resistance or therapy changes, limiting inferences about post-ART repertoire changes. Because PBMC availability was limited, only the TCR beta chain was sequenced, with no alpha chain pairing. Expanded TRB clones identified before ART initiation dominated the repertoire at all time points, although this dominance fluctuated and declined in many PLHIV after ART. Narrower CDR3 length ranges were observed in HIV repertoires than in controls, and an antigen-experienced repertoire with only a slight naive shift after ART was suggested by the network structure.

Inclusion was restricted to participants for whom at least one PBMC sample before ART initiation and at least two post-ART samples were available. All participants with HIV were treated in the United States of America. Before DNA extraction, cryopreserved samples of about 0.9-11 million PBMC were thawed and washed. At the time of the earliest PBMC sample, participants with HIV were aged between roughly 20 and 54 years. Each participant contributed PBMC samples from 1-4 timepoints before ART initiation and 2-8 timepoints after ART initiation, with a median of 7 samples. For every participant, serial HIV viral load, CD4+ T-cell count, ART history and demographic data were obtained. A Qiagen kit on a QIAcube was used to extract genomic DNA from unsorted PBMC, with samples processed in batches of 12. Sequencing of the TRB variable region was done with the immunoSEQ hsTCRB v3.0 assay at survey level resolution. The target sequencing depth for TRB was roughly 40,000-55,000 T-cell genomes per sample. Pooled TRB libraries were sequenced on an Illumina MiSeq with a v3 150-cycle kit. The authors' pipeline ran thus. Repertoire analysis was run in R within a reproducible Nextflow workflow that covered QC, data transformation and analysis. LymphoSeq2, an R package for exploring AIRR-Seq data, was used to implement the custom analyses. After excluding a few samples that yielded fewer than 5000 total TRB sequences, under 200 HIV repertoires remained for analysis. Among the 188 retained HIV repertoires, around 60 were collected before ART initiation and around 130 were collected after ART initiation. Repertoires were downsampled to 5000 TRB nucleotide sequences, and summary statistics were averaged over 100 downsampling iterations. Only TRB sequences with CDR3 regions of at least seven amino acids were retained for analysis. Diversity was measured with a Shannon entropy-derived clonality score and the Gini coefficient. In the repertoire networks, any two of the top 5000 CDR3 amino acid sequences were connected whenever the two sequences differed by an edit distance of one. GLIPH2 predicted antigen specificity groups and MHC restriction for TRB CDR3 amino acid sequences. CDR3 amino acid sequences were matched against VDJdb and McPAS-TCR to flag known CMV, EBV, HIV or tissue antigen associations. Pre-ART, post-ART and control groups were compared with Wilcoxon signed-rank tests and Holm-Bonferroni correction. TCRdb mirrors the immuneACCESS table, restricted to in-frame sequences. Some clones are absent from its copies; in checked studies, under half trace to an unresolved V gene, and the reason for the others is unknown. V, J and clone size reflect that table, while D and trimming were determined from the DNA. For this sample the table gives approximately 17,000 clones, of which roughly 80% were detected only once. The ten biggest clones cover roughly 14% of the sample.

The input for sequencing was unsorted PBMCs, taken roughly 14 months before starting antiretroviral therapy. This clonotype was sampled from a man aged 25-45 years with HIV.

The DNA sequence is given as TGTGCCAGCAGCGTAGAGAAGGGGACAGATACGCAGTATTTT. Its amino acids are CASSVEKGTDTQYF. The receptor chain draws on TRBV9 and TRBJ2-3; possibly the D gene is TRBD1, per 5 matching bases. The CDR3 covers 14 residues, taking in both the cysteine and the phenylalanine. This entry keeps only the CDR3 DNA: 42 bases, framed from base 1. Via the germline V gene, CDR1 is SGDLS and CDR2 YYNGEE. V was cut back by 0 bases and J by 3 bases, leaving a gap of 8 bases between them.